Listed below are T cell receptor beta chains from one sample, sequenced in a study of neoadjuvant anti-PD-1 for oral cavity cancer. The data were produced by immunoSEQ multiplex PCR, yet TCRdb's version contains in-frame clones alone and is incomplete. The sample has approximately 13,000 clones, about 74% seen once. Sequenced here: PBMCs, sampled after nivolumab (anti-PD-1) treatment. The receptors shown here come from a person aged 35-79 years with oral cavity squamous cell carcinoma. The conserved cysteine and the conserved F or W are not part of the CDR3 here. A D gene is named only where the DNA matches it firmly.

>TRBV27|.|TRBJ1-5
ASSTQTEFNQPQH
>TRBV28|.|TRBJ1-5
ASTMRSNQPQH
>TRBV6-4|TRBD2|TRBJ2-1
ASSDTLAGGNEQF
>TRBV6-4|.|TRBJ2-2
ASSEGGTDTGELF
>TRBV4-2|TRBD2|TRBJ2-1
ASSQIGFSGGGNEQF
>TRBV27|.|TRBJ2-7
ASSSLGQNSYEQY
>TRBV5-8|.|TRBJ2-7
ASSLNREQY
>TRBV6-1|.|TRBJ2-2
ASRMAGELF
>TRBV9|.|TRBJ2-7
ASSPLSDLKGEQY
>TRBV11-1|.|TRBJ2-7
ASSQDQGVYEQY
>TRBV7-2|.|TRBJ1-3
ASSSKSGSGNTIY
>TRBV30|.|TRBJ2-2
ACLQVGLPNLNTGELF
>TRBV2|.|TRBJ1-1
ASSERGTYTEAF
>TRBV9|.|TRBJ2-7
ASSVERPGVEQY
>TRBV18|.|TRBJ1-2
ASSPPVGDGYT
>TRBV7-3|TRBD2|TRBJ2-1
ASSLGLAGFDEQF
>TRBV4-1|.|TRBJ2-3
ASSQGGISTDTQY
>TRBV6-1|TRBD1|TRBJ1-4
AIQGAGGRNEKLF
>TRBV6-5|.|TRBJ2-1
ASSYLRTAFDEQF
>TRBV4-2|.|TRBJ2-1
ASSQVGTDNEQF
>TRBV6-5|TRBD2|TRBJ2-2
ASSYETSGTGELF
>TRBV5-1|TRBD2|TRBJ2-7
ASSLVGGRANEQY
>TRBV29-1|.|TRBJ2-2
SVSPNTGELF
>TRBV30|.|TRBJ1-4
AWSGFGDNEKLF
>TRBV4-1|.|TRBJ2-7
ASSHDRGPRGEQY